One and the same sample provided the 25 T cell receptor beta chains below, sequenced in a study of Graves' ophthalmopathy and Graves' hyperthyroidism. Amplified material comprised TCR beta CDR3 regions derived from RNA transcripts. HTBI primers were employed in first-round RT-PCR, then a second-round multiplex PCR followed. MiXCR was run by TCRdb on the multiplex PCR reads, yielding one entry per CDR3 protein. Among roughly 480,000 distinct CDR3 sequences listed, approximately 15% were seen once. Sequenced material: blood. The receptors shown here come from a woman in her twenties or thirties with Graves' ophthalmopathy.

V and J are TRBV7-9 and TRBJ1-1; D perhaps matches TRBD1 (5 bases). Germline lookup yields CDR1 SEHNR and CDR2 FQNEAQ (reference sequence). V gave up 5 bases and J gave up 0 bases, with 13 bases separating them. This CDR3 region has 15 residues. The CDR3 reads CASSTRQTLNTEAFF. The CDR3 coding sequence is TGTGCCAGCAGCACCAGACAGACGTTGAACACTGAAGCTTTCTTT.

There are many counts of this clonotype. This chain links TRBV2 with TRBJ2-5, with D maybe TRBD2 (5 bases). The CDR3 has 13 residues. Germline V gene lookup returns CDR1 SNHLY and CDR2 FYNNEI. V was trimmed by 3 bases and J by 4 bases, leaving 9 bases between them. The CDR3: CASSDIARETQYF. The CDR3 coding sequence is TGTGCCAGCAGTGATATAGCGAGAGAGACCCAGTACTTC.

The chain has TRBV4-3 and TRBJ2-5; no clear D. The germline V gene has CDR1 LGHNA and CDR2 YSLEER. V was trimmed by 0 bases and J by 3 bases, leaving 8 bases between them. This CDR3 spans 14 amino acids. Written as DNA, the CDR3 is TGCGCCAGCAGCCAAGATCCCTGGGAAGAGACCCAGTACTTC. It yields the protein CASSQDPWEETQYF.

This clonotype was seen ten or more times. This chain links TRBV11-1 with TRBJ1-2; D perhaps matches TRBD1 (6 bases). Germline CDR1 and CDR2: SGHAT and FQDESV (reference sequence). The germline V and J ends were trimmed by 5 bases and 5 bases, with 15 bases remaining between them. The CDR3 runs 14 residues. CDR3 DNA: TGTGCCAGCAGCGCCCAGACAGGAGATTATGGCTACACCTTC. Protein: CASSAQTGDYGYTF.

This clonotype has ten or more counts. The chain has TRBV6-1 and TRBJ1-1; 8 bases fit TRBD1. CDR1 and CDR2 from the germline V gene are MNHNS and SASEGT. V gave up 1 base and J gave up 7 bases; unmatched junction bases: 8. The CDR3 loop spans 15 amino acids. The CDR3 DNA follows: TGTGCCAGCAGTGAAGAAGGACAGGGTTCTTTTGAAGCTTTCTTT. It codes for CASSEEGQGSFEAFF.

This clonotype was seen many times. The chain is built from TRBV28 and TRBJ2-7; either TRBD1 or TRBD2 may supply D (5 bases each). V was trimmed by 8 bases and J by 6 bases, leaving 26 bases between them. The CDR3 is 16 amino acids. CDR1 is MDHEN, CDR2 SYDVKM, per germline. In nucleotides, the CDR3 is TGTGCCAGCTTCTCGGTCCGGGACGCCCAACCCCGCGAGCAGTACTTC. Its protein product is CASFSVRDAQPREQYF.

This clonotype has at least ten counts. The chain carries TRBV9 and TRBJ2-7; unclear D gene. The CDR3 consists of 12 residues. Trimming left V 0 bases short and J 4 bases short, with 5 bases between. Per the germline V gene, CDR1 is SGDLS and CDR2 is YYNGEE. The CDR3: CASSVDGYEQYF. The CDR3 region has the DNA TGTGCCAGCAGCGTAGATGGGTACGAGCAGTACTTC.

This clonotype has a count of ten or more. V and J are TRBV24-1 and TRBJ2-7; D is uncertain. The V gene's germline CDR1 is KGHDR and CDR2 SFDVKD. This CDR3 spans 13 amino acids. V was clipped by 5 bases and J by 4 bases, with 11 bases between them. DNA of the CDR3: TGTGCCACCAGTGGAGAGCTCGATTACGAGCAGTACTTC. This codes for CATSGELDYEQYF.

Ten or more counts support this clonotype. This chain links TRBV12-3 or TRBV12-4 with TRBJ1-1; D uncertain. There are 13 residues in the CDR3. V lost 3 bases to trimming and J lost 11 bases, with 16 bases between them. The chain's CDR3 is CASSLVEGYGAFF. For the CDR3, the DNA is TGTGCCAGCAGTTTGGTTGAAGGTTACGGGGCTTTCTTT.

This clonotype was recorded at least ten times. This chain links TRBV4-1 with TRBJ2-5; D is unresolved. CDR3 length equals 13 residues. Trimming left V 1 base short and J 5 bases short, with 8 bases between. Germline CDR1 MGHRA, CDR2 YSYEKL. This chain's CDR3 is CASSQVTRETQYF. Here the CDR3 DNA reads TGCGCCAGCAGCCAAGTGACACGTGAGACCCAGTACTTC.

This clonotype was observed many times. The rearrangement joins TRBV20-1 to TRBJ1-3, with D tentatively TRBD1 (6 bases). CDR3 size: 14 residues. The germline V gene encodes CDR1 DFQATT and CDR2 SNEGSKA (reference sequence). V lost 5 bases to trimming and J lost 4 bases, with 15 bases between them. This chain's CDR3 is CSAGQTSGGNTIYF. In nucleotides, the CDR3 is TGCAGTGCTGGACAGACCTCGGGGGGAAACACCATATATTTT.

This clonotype was seen ten or more times. J is TRBJ1-2 and V is TRBV28; no clear D. The CDR3 covers 14 residues. The V end lost 4 bases, the J end lost 4 bases, and 13 bases lay between the germline ends. Germline CDR1 and CDR2: MDHEN and SYDVKM. CDR3 bases: TGTGCCAGCAGTTGGACGGCGGCGCCCTATGGCTACACCTTC. It specifies CASSWTAAPYGYTF.

This clonotype showed up many times. The chain carries TRBV11-2 and TRBJ2-7, with D maybe TRBD2 (5 bases). In germline, CDR1 is SGHAT, CDR2 FQNNGV. Trimming took 3 bases from V and 3 from J, leaving 15 bases between them. This CDR3 is 15 amino acids long. CDR3 sequence: CASSLLPGTSYEQYF. The CDR3 nucleotides read TGTGCCAGCAGCTTGTTACCGGGAACAAGCTACGAGCAGTACTTC.

This clonotype has at least ten counts. V gene TRBV6-5 combines with J gene TRBJ1-1, with D perhaps matching TRBD1 (6 bases). V lost 6 bases and J lost 7, with 18 bases in between. Germline V gene data show CDR1 as MNHEY and CDR2 as SVGAGI. The length of the CDR3 is 14 residues. The CDR3 DNA reads TGTGCCAGCAGCCCATACCAGGGGAGGATTGAAGCTTTCTTT. Protein product: CASSPYQGRIEAFF.

This clonotype occurred many times. This chain connects TRBV20-1 to TRBJ2-5, with 7 bases lining up with TRBD2. Germline values: CDR1 DFQATT, CDR2 SNEGSKA (reference sequence). V was pared by 0 bases and J by 0 bases, with 7 bases of the junction left unmatched. This CDR3 has 16 amino acids. The CDR3 here is CSARELTSWYQETQYF. In DNA form, the CDR3 reads TGCAGTGCTAGAGAGTTGACTAGCTGGTACCAAGAGACCCAGTACTTC.

This chain connects TRBV24-1 to TRBJ1-3; a possible D gene is TRBD1 (5 bases). This CDR3 comprises 15 residues. Deletions cut 6 bases from V and 7 bases from J, with 18 bases between. Germline loops: CDR1 KGHDR, CDR2 SFDVKD. The CDR3 loop is CATSWYGALRNTIYF. The DNA of the CDR3 is TGTGCCACCAGTTGGTACGGGGCATTAAGGAACACCATATATTTT.

At least ten counts were recorded for this clonotype. The chain has TRBV20-1 and TRBJ2-5, with D tentatively TRBD2 (6 bases). Germline V gene sequence: CDR1 DFQATT, CDR2 SNEGSKA (reference sequence). This CDR3 has 16 amino acids. V shed 0 bases and J shed 5 bases, with 19 bases lying between them. This chain's CDR3 is CSARDRKEGMMETQYF. The CDR3 nucleotides are TGCAGTGCTAGAGATAGGAAGGAGGGGATGATGGAGACCCAGTACTTC.

With regard to this clonotype: The CDR3 ends on some other residue instead of the conserved phenylalanine or tryptophan, so this is likely a read error. The DNA is omitted, as the CDR3 cannot be located on it reliably, and the CDR3 follows TCRdb's listing. The chain recombines TRBV11-2 with TRBJ1-1. The CDR3 numbers 14 amino acids, ends counted. The germline CDR1 and CDR2 sequences are SGHAT and FQNNGV. The CDR3 spells CASSSTLAGAEACL.

The chain links TRBV6-2 or TRBV6-3 to TRBJ1-1; TRBD1 might be the D (5 bases). The CDR3 totals 13 residues. CDR1 and CDR2 (germline): MNHEY, SVGEGT. The V end was cut by 2 bases, the J end by 4 bases, with 8 bases between. CDR3 sequence reads: CASSYAGGTEAFF. The CDR3 DNA sequence: TGTGCCAGCAGTTACGCCGGGGGCACTGAAGCTTTCTTT.

This clonotype was found many times. The chain is built from TRBV12-3 or TRBV12-4 and TRBJ2-5; the match to TRBD2 covers 11 bases. CDR3 length equals 15 residues. V shed 3 bases, J shed 5 bases, and the junction held 5 bases outside the gene matches. The CDR3 DNA sequence: TGTGCCAGCAGTTTTTATAGCGGGAGGGTCGAGACCCAGTACTTC. Protein sequence: CASSFYSGRVETQYF.

This clonotype has a count of ten or more. V usage is TRBV12-3 or TRBV12-4 and J usage is TRBJ2-2; D remains ambiguous. The CDR3 extends over 12 amino acids. V lost 3 bases and J 7 bases, leaving 6 bases between the germline ends. CDR3 loop: CASSFWGGELFF. CDR3 in DNA: TGTGCCAGCAGTTTTTGGGGCGGGGAGCTGTTTTTT.

This clonotype was counted ten times or more. The chain uses TRBV15 and TRBJ2-4; D is undetermined. Germline values: CDR1 LNHNV, CDR2 YYDKDF (reference sequence). Trimming cost V 0 bases and J 0 bases, with 12 bases left between them. The CDR3 spans 17 residues. For the CDR3, the DNA is TGTGCCACCAGCAGAGACATTAACCAGATAGCCAAAAACATTCAGTACTTC. Amino acids: CATSRDINQIAKNIQYF.

This clonotype was seen ten or more times. The chain uses TRBV6-5 and TRBJ1-2; D is uncertain. Looked up from germline, CDR1 is MNHEY and CDR2 is SVGAGI. The ends were cut back, 2 bases at V and 0 bases at J, with 10 bases in the middle. CDR3 size: 15 residues. The CDR3 protein is CASSYASGSNYGYTF. The CDR3 DNA follows: TGTGCCAGCAGTTACGCGTCCGGATCTAACTATGGCTACACCTTC.

The chain employs TRBV6-5 and TRBJ2-7; perhaps D is TRBD1 or TRBD2 (6 bases each). The germline V gene encodes CDR1 MNHEY and CDR2 SVGAGI. With 2 bases removed from V and 9 bases from J, the gap between germline ends came to 20 bases. The CDR3 spans 15 residues. The CDR3, as DNA: TGTGCCAGCAGTTACGCGACGGGGGCACCCCATGCGCAGTACGTC. Residues: CASSYATGAPHAQYV.

This clonotype showed up many times. The chain has TRBV27 and TRBJ1-1; 9 bases line up with TRBD1. Trimming at V came to 5 bases and at J to 9 bases, leaving 13 bases not matched to a gene. The CDR3 contains 15 residues. The germline gives CDR1 MNHEY, CDR2 SMNVEV (reference sequence). CDR3 nucleotides: TGTGCCAGCAGTCCGCGGGACAGGGATTTAGAGAAAGCTTTCTTT. Amino acids: CASSPRDRDLEKAFF.